The 8 T cell receptor beta chains below were found in one sample sequenced in a study of T cells in Graves' hyperthyroidism and ophthalmopathy. TCR beta CDR3 regions were amplified from RNA. The HTBI set primed first-round TCR CDR3 RT-PCR. TCRdb ran MiXCR on the multiplex PCR reads and lists one entry per CDR3 protein. This table holds around 610,000 distinct CDR3 sequences, about 15% found once. The specimen sequenced was blood. The receptor source for this set is a woman aged 35 to 49 with Graves' ophthalmopathy.

The J gene is TRBJ2-7, the V gene TRBV15; 7 nucleotides match TRBD1. The CDR3 covers 15 residues. V shed 1 base, J shed 6 bases, and the junction held 9 bases outside the gene matches. Germline-derived CDR1 and CDR2 are LNHNV and YYDKDF (reference sequence). CDR3 coding DNA: TGTGCCACCAGCAGAGCTGGGGACAGAGGAGGCGAGCAGTACTTC. It codes for CATSRAGDRGGEQYF.

This clonotype was detected ten times or more. The rearrangement uses TRBV20-1 and TRBJ2-5; D possibly corresponds to TRBD1 (5 bases). The germline V gene has CDR1 DFQATT and CDR2 SNEGSKA (reference sequence). V lost 6 bases to trimming and J lost 4 bases, with 9 bases between them. The CDR3 is 11 residues long. The CDR3 nucleotides are TGCAGTGCAGGGGTTCGAGAGACCCAGTACTTC. The encoded protein is CSAGVRETQYF.

The chain uses TRBV4-1 and TRBJ1-3, with D perhaps TRBD1 (5 bases). V was pared by 2 bases and J by 2 bases, with 13 bases between. Germline CDR1 and CDR2: MGHRA and YSYEKL. The CDR3 extends over 16 amino acids. Here the CDR3 reads CASSQQAGNAGNTIYF. The CDR3 bases are TGCGCCAGCAGCCAACAAGCAGGGAATGCTGGAAACACCATATATTTT.

This clonotype was seen just once. This chain links TRBV5-6 with TRBJ2-7, with D possibly called TRBD1 or TRBD2 (6 bases each). The germline gives CDR1 SGHDT, CDR2 YYEEEE. The CDR3 extends over 16 amino acids. The ends were cut back, 0 bases at V and 4 bases at J, with 17 bases in the middle. Here the CDR3 reads CASSLAGGHGSYEQYF. In nucleotides, the CDR3 is TGTGCCAGCAGCTTGGCCGGGGGACACGGATCTTACGAGCAGTACTTC. The whole variable domain, remainder taken from reference TRBV5-6 and TRBJ2-7, is DAGVTQSPTHLIKTRGQQVTLRCSPKSGHDTVSWYQQALGQGPQFIFQYYEEEERQRGNFPDRFSGHQFPNYSSELNVNALLLGDSALYLCASSLAGGHGSYEQYFGPGTRLTVT.

This clonotype was counted a few times. V is TRBV20-1 and J is TRBJ2-3; the D gene is possibly TRBD2 (6 bases). The CDR3 is made up of 13 amino acids. The germline V gene has CDR1 DFQATT and CDR2 SNEGSKA (reference sequence). V shed 7 bases and J shed 5 bases, with 16 bases lying between them. The CDR3 DNA reads TGCAGTGGGGACTTCCTTTCGGAAGATACGCAGTATTTT. It encodes CSGDFLSEDTQYF.

This clonotype was observed many times. The chain has TRBV25-1 and TRBJ1-1, with 11 bases matching TRBD1. V shed 1 base and J 7 bases; nucleotides not matched to a gene: 11. This CDR3 is built from 17 residues. Germline V gene lookup returns CDR1 MGHDK and CDR2 SYGVNS. For the CDR3, the DNA is TGTGCCAGCAGTGAATGGGGACAGGGGGGATCCTACTTTGAAGCTTTCTTT. It translates to CASSEWGQGGSYFEAFF.

This clonotype was detected ten times or more. CDR3 region: CASSEWRGVLEGYTF. CDR3 in DNA: TGTGCCAGCAGTGAATGGCGGGGAGTGTTAGAGGGCTACACCTTC. This sequence joins TRBV25-1 and TRBJ1-2, with D hard to call. V was shortened by 1 base and J by 8 bases, with 17 bases between the two germline ends. Germline loops: CDR1 MGHDK, CDR2 SYGVNS. This CDR3 has 15 residues.

This clonotype has a single count. V and J are TRBV12-3 or TRBV12-4 and TRBJ2-5, with D perhaps TRBD2 (5 bases). V was pared by 4 bases and J by 4 bases, with 10 bases between. The CDR3 covers 13 residues. The CDR3 protein is CASSSRGIETQYF. In nucleotides, the CDR3 is TGTGCCAGCAGTTCTCGAGGGATAGAGACCCAGTACTTC.